Each of the 18 T cell receptor beta chains below was sequenced from the same sample in a study of cytomegalovirus exposure and HLA in healthy donors. With 60 Vbeta and 13 Jbeta primers, the PCR was carried out. Repertoires were generated with immunoSEQ multiplex PCR, while TCRdb's copy carries only in-frame clones and drops some. Seen here are about 100,000 clones, 73% observed once, and the top ten hold around 7.4%. The specimen sequenced was PBMCs. Receptors were obtained from a man aged 25 to 40 in good health and CMV-seronegative.

This sequence joins TRBV5-1 and TRBJ2-3; possibly TRBD2 for D (7 bases). CDR1 and CDR2 from the germline V gene are SGHRS and YFSETQ. The V end was cut by 6 bases, the J end by 5 bases, with 16 bases between. CDR3 size: 14 residues. The CDR3 DNA is TGCGCCAGCACGATATCTAGGGGGGGAGATACGCAGTATTTT. This gives the protein CASTISRGGDTQYF.

This clone was picked up one time. The CDR3 region is CASSSTSGRNTGELFF. The CDR3 coding sequence is TGCGCCAGCAGCTCTACTAGCGGGAGGAACACCGGGGAGCTGTTTTTT. The gene calls are TRBV10-2 and TRBJ2-2, with 11 bases identical to TRBD2. Germline CDR1 and CDR2: WSHSY and SAAADI. With 6 bases clipped from V and 1 base from J, the junction kept 4 bases outside the gene matches. The CDR3 has 16 amino acids.

This chain joins TRBV5-1 and TRBJ1-5; 7 bases match TRBD1. J lost 2 bases, V lost 4 bases, and 12 bases had no gene match. CDR3 length equals 17 residues. Germline loops: CDR1 SGHRS, CDR2 YFSETQ. The CDR3 reads CASSTLPGDSRNQPQHF. The CDR3 nucleotides are TGCGCCAGCAGCACTTTGCCAGGGGACAGCCGCAATCAGCCCCAGCATTTT.

The rearrangement uses TRBV2 and TRBJ2-7; the match to TRBD2 covers 8 bases. Trimming at V came to 4 bases and at J to 2 bases, leaving 7 bases not matched to a gene. The germline V gene encodes CDR1 SNHLY and CDR2 FYNNEI. The CDR3 has 15 residues. The CDR3 DNA is TGTGCCAGCAGTGTTGAGGCGGGAGGCACCTACGAGCAGTACTTC. Translating gives CASSVEAGGTYEQYF. The entire variable domain, with the rest obtained from reference TRBV2 and TRBJ2-7, is as follows: EPEVTQTPSHQVTQMGQEVILRCVPISNHLYFYWYRQILGQKVEFLVSFYNNEISEKSEIFDDQFSVERPDGSNFTLKIRSTKLEDSAMYFCASSVEAGGTYEQYFGPGTRLTVT.

This clone was observed a handful of times. V is TRBV9 and J is TRBJ2-6; perhaps TRBD2 as D (6 bases). The germline V and J ends were trimmed by 0 bases and 2 bases, with 12 bases remaining between them. Germline V gives CDR1 SGDLS, CDR2 YYNGEE. CDR3 length equals 17 residues. CDR3 sequence (DNA): TGTGCCAGCAGCGTAGTGGGGGGTAGTGCTGGGGCCAACGTCCTGACTTTC. Protein sequence: CASSVVGGSAGANVLTF.

The CDR3 DNA sequence: TGCGCCAGCAACCTTGACAGCAACCAAGAGACCCAGTACTTC. Its translation: CASNLDSNQETQYF. The V call is TRBV5-1, the J call TRBJ2-5, with D maybe TRBD1 (5 bases). The CDR3 runs to 14 residues. Germline lookup yields CDR1 SGHRS and CDR2 YFSETQ. Between the trimmed V and J ends, which lost 6 bases and 0 bases, there was a span of 12 bases.

V usage is TRBV10-1 and J usage is TRBJ2-1; D remains ambiguous. In germline, CDR1 is WNHNN, CDR2 SYGVQD (reference sequence). Trimming pared 2 bases from V and 5 bases from J, leaving 13 bases between. The CDR3 covers 15 residues. CDR3 sequence reads: CASSENFDKNNEQFF. In DNA, the CDR3 is TGCGCCAGCAGTGAGAATTTCGACAAAAACAATGAGCAGTTCTTC.

The chain employs TRBV9 and TRBJ2-2, with 11 bases matching TRBD2. Per the germline V gene, CDR1 is SGDLS and CDR2 is YYNGEE. The CDR3 runs 16 residues. The ends lost 3 bases at V and 2 bases at J; junction bases unmatched: 3. CDR3 residues: CASSAGLAENTGELFF. The CDR3, as DNA: TGTGCCAGCAGCGCGGGACTAGCGGAAAACACCGGGGAGCTGTTTTTT. The full variable domain, rest sourced from reference TRBV9 and TRBJ2-2, is DSGVTQTPKHLITATGQRVTLRCSPRSGDLSVYWYQQSLDQGLQFLIQYYNGEERAKGNILERFSAQQFPDLHSELNLSSLELGDSALYFCASSAGLAENTGELFFGEGSRLTVL.

The chain carries TRBV4-1 and TRBJ2-1; 11 bases align to TRBD2. CDR3 length equals 16 residues. V trimming: 4 bases; J trimming: 4 bases; junction bases outside the gene matches: 6. Germline V gene sequence: CDR1 MGHRA, CDR2 YSYEKL. The CDR3, as DNA: TGCGCCAGCAGCCTTTTAGCGGGAGGGCCTTACAATGAGCAGTTCTTC. Its protein is CASSLLAGGPYNEQFF.

The chain has TRBV5-1 and TRBJ2-2; 13 bases fit TRBD2. Trimming took 4 bases from V and 5 from J; bases not matched to a gene: 2. The CDR3 consists of 15 residues. Germline CDR1 is SGHRS and CDR2 is YFSETQ. In DNA, the CDR3 is TGCGCCAGCAGCCGGACTAGCGGGGGAACCGGGGAGCTGTTTTTT. Translation gives CASSRTSGGTGELFF.

V and J are TRBV10-3 and TRBJ1-5; TRBD1 might be the D (6 bases). Looked up from germline, CDR1 is ENHRY and CDR2 is SYGVKD. The V and J ends lost 6 bases and 3 bases respectively, with 12 bases between them. The length of the CDR3 is 14 residues. CDR3 nucleotides: TGTGCCATCAGGCCACAGGGTAACAATCAGCCCCAGCATTTT. Translated, it gives CAIRPQGNNQPQHF.

The chain has TRBV5-1 and TRBJ2-7; a possible D gene is TRBD2 (6 bases). This CDR3 is 14 amino acids long. In germline, CDR1 is SGHRS, CDR2 YFSETQ. The V end lost 0 bases, the J end lost 6 bases, and 13 bases lay between the germline ends. The CDR3 DNA reads TGCGCCAGCAGCTTGGTGGCGGGGTCGGGCGAGCAGTACTTC. Protein product: CASSLVAGSGEQYF.

The chain combines TRBV19 with TRBJ1-2; TRBD1 is a possible D gene (5 bases). CDR3 size: 16 residues. Germline V gene sequence: CDR1 LNHDA, CDR2 SQIVND (reference sequence). Trimming removed 3 bases at V and 1 base at J, with 15 bases between. DNA of the CDR3: TGTGCCAGTAGTATGCGTGACGCGGGGGATAACTATGGCTACACCTTC. This sequence encodes CASSMRDAGDNYGYTF. Complete variable domain (other parts from reference TRBV19 and TRBJ1-2): DGGITQSPKYLFRKEGQNVTLSCEQNLNHDAMYWYRQDPGQGLRLIYYSQIVNDFQKGDIAEGYSVSREKKESFPLTVTSAQKNPTAFYLCASSMRDAGDNYGYTFGSGTRLTVV.

V is TRBV19 and J is TRBJ1-2, with a tentative D call TRBD1 (5 bases). Trimming pared 1 base from V and 7 bases from J, leaving 10 bases between. The CDR3 has 13 amino acids. The germline CDR1 and CDR2 sequences are LNHDA and SQIVND (reference sequence). CDR3 nucleotide sequence: TGTGCCAGTAGTATAGGGGGCCCAAGTGGCTACACCTTC. This gives the protein CASSIGGPSGYTF.

The rearrangement joins TRBV7-8 to TRBJ2-1; 11 nucleotides align to TRBD2. V dropped 5 bases and J dropped 4; count of bases not matched to a gene: 7. Germline CDR1 SGHVS, CDR2 FQNEAQ. The CDR3 contains 16 residues. The CDR3 DNA sequence: TGTGCCAGCAGCATTCTAGCGGGGGGCCCTTACAATGAGCAGTTCTTC. Its translation: CASSILAGGPYNEQFF.

CDR3 sequence: CASSLNDRGRNTGELFF. As DNA, the CDR3 is TGCGCCAGCAGCTTGAACGACAGGGGGAGGAACACCGGGGAGCTGTTTTTT. The genes are TRBV5-1 and TRBJ2-2; 9 bases align to TRBD1. After removal of 1 base from V and 1 base from J, the junction contained 5 bases not matched to a gene. Germline V gene lookup returns CDR1 SGHRS and CDR2 YFSETQ. The CDR3 extends over 17 amino acids. Drawing the rest from reference TRBV5-1 and TRBJ2-2, the complete variable domain is KAGVTQTPRYLIKTRGQQVTLSCSPISGHRSVSWYQQTPGQGLQFLFEYFSETQRNKGNFPGRFSGRQFSNSRSEMNVSTLELGDSALYLCASSLNDRGRNTGELFFGEGSRLTVL.

The rearrangement uses TRBV19 and TRBJ2-7; tentative D call: TRBD2 (6 bases). Germline V gives CDR1 LNHDA, CDR2 SQIVND (reference sequence). Trimming took 5 bases from V and 3 from J, leaving 14 bases between them. The CDR3 is 14 amino acids. CDR3 residues: CASSFRTDYYEQYF. CDR3 DNA: TGTGCCAGTAGTTTTCGGACGGACTACTACGAGCAGTACTTC.

This clone was detected only once. V is TRBV11-2 and J is TRBJ1-4; the D gene is possibly TRBD1 (6 bases). There are 15 residues in the CDR3. V was pared by 0 bases and J by 5 bases, with 10 bases between. The germline V gene encodes CDR1 SGHAT and CDR2 FQNNGV. The CDR3 DNA is TGTGCCAGCAGCTTAGATGGCGGGGGCAATGAAAAACTGTTTTTT. Protein: CASSLDGGGNEKLFF.